The present entry profiles one T cell receptor (beta chain) with its context. Its antigen remains undetermined. No base qualities exist here, and no much larger clone lies one base off it. The cohort was made up of 666 healthy bone marrow donors. At the time of sampling, every cohort member was nominally healthy, though immune exposures that went unrecorded were likely present. The donor tested CMV seronegative and was one of the 352 seronegative cohort members. A peripheral blood sample was provided by each donor, and peripheral blood mononuclear cells were used for TCR beta sequencing. The Qiagen DNeasy Blood Extraction Kit was used to extract genomic DNA from the blood cell samples. Library creation used the immunoSEQ multiplex PCR assay. For the multiplex PCR, a mixture combining 60 forward primers for TCR Vbeta segments and 13 reverse primers for TCR Jbeta segments was used. Amplification of the CDR3 region of rearranged TCR beta genes was performed with a multiplex PCR assay on genomic DNA. Amplified TCR beta libraries were sequenced as 87-base-pair reads on the Illumina HiSeq System. On the study's bioinformatics: A later analysis counted approximately 76 million unique TCR beta chains across the 666 repertoires, and approximately 11 million of these chains were shared by at least two donors. A nearest-neighbor algorithm error-corrected the raw reads and collapsed the reads into unique sequences, merging closely related sequences to remove PCR and sequencing errors. To assign V, D and J gene segments, CDR3 sequences were aligned to IMGT reference sequences. For a sequence to be retained, a match of at least six nucleotides to both a V gene segment and a J gene segment was required. Rearrangements were called productive when the CDR3 lacked stop codons and stayed in frame with V and J; all others were non-productive. CDR3 was defined by IMGT convention, running from the second conserved V-encoded cysteine to the conserved J-encoded phenylalanine. In an earlier analysis of approximately 500 of the donors, sequences lacking an unambiguous match to a single V gene segment were excluded. An earlier analysis of 500 to 600 of the donors classified V segments as functional when productive rearrangements were above 56.7% and as segregating when the standard deviation between donors was above 5%. To diagnose cytomegalovirus status from the catalog of TCR beta chain sequences, a statistical classification framework was built. In a later analysis, TCR nucleotide sequences were compared against IMGT/GENE-DB human TR gene sequences so that V and J genes could be assigned. A later analysis assigned CDR3 sequences and most-parsimonious VDJ recombination scenarios with the TCRdist pipeline. In a later analysis, each TCR beta chain was defined by its CDR3 amino acid sequence together with its V-gene family, and reads lacking a unique V-gene family were excluded. As a way to deal with suspected cross-contamination and a sequencing artifact, a later analysis dropped 500 to 700 nucleotide sequences that were highly shared and had low generation probability. A later analysis calculated a clonal expansion index for each public chain from normalized within-repertoire ranks of inferred template counts. Generation probabilities in a later analysis came from a VDJ recombination model fitted to out-of-frame rearrangements, and those results were checked against IGoR. In a later analysis, TCR-TCR, TCR-HLA and TCR-CMV co-occurrence was scored with hypergeometric tests, and a repertoire-size bias correction was applied to TCR pairs. In a later analysis, false discovery rates were estimated by permuting HLA or CMV assignments 20 times. In a later analysis, co-occurring TCRs were grouped using DBSCAN, and TCRdist sequence similarity was added for clustering within HLA-allele-positive subsets. For co-occurrence clustering, repertoires with fewer than 30,000 or more than 120,000 public chains were excluded, along with five repertoires with anomalous nucleotide sharing. TCRdb provides this immuneACCESS table in a form limited to in-frame rearrangements. Some clones are lacking; in checked studies, under half of them reflect an unresolved V gene, and why the rest are absent is not known. V and J calls and clone size are as listed in that table; D and trimming were resolved from the DNA. The sample table records 150,000 to 180,000 clones; 70% to 85% of these occur just once. Clones ranked in the top ten supply 2.1% of the sample.

Germline trimming: 1 base from V, 4 bases from J; junction bases outside gene matches: 11. The germline V gene encodes CDR1 SGHDT and CDR2 YYEEEE. Including the terminal cysteine and phenylalanine, the CDR3 comprises 17 residues. Only the CDR3 part of the read is kept: 51 bases, read in frame from the first base. This entry belongs to a study of cytomegalovirus exposure and HLA in healthy donors (dated by TCRdb to 2015 to 2018). General notes on the study: According to an earlier analysis of several hundred of the donors, some 170 million T cells yielded some 120 million unique TCR beta sequences and about 300 Gb of sequence data. Roughly 300 gigabases of sequencing data and around 80 million unique TCR sequences made up an early release that covered nearly 650 HLA-typed donors. Of the roughly 390 genotyped donors, approximately 82% fell in the genetic ancestry cluster associated with self-reported Caucasian donors. The study aimed to test whether signatures of past pathogen exposure could be identified by cataloging public T cell receptors. The T cell repertoires of 666 subjects were profiled by immunosequencing and related to cytomegalovirus serostatus. In addition to the first cohort of approximately 670 subjects, a separate validation cohort of 120 different subjects was used. To predict cytomegalovirus infection status, the study combined high-throughput TCR immunosequencing, statistical association of individual TCRs with disease status, and machine learning. To study patterns of TCR occurrence, a later analysis re-analyzed previously published TCR beta repertoires from several hundred donors and added high-resolution HLA genotyping. The later analysis used no new phenotypic data to find candidate immune exposures, relying instead on TCR beta sequences and their occurrence across donors. To decide whether each TCR beta V gene segment behaved as functional or pseudogenic, an earlier analysis of some 600 of the donors relied on high-throughput TCR beta sequencing. Donor age, sex, ethnicity and CMV serostatus were compiled together with the repertoire data. A later genetic analysis took genome-wide SNP genotypes for about three fifths of the 666 donors and used that subset as a discovery cohort. Every repertoire in the discovery cohort had been generated on one and the same sequencing platform. Class I and class II HLA loci were covered by the typing at four-digit resolution. The number of typed donors differed by locus: about 620-630 for A, B, C, DRB1 and DQB1; approximately 520 for DQA1; some 610 for DPA1; and about 450 for DPB1. Roughly 5 DR-DQ haplotypes were treated as single units for association and clustering because of strong linkage in the cohort. Among around 400 genotyped donors of the cohort, an average of roughly 240,000 unique TCR beta nucleotide sequences were sequenced per donor, around a sixth of them non-productive. What the research found in general, with its limitations: Linkage disequilibrium might explain the correlated functional status among segregating V segments, but an unknown experimental factor could not be excluded. A later analysis found that HLA-associated TCR beta chains were more clonally expanded and had lower generation probabilities than equally common non-associated chains. A further reported finding was that TCR beta sequences accurately predicted the HLA-A and HLA-B alleles for most subjects in the first cohort. A group of highly shared sequence variants was considered likely to be a technical artifact of the sequencing pipeline. In an earlier analysis of about 600 of the donors, most TCR beta V segments appeared in productive rearrangements about 87% or about 30% of the time, broadly matching IMGT annotations. A later analysis associated 16,951 TCR beta sequences with specific HLA alleles at a false discovery rate of 0.05. Across donors, most TCR sequences were observed very rarely, whereas some public TCRs were present in many individuals. According to a later genetic analysis, donors in an Asian-associated ancestry cluster had fewer N-insertions in productive TCRs than the roughly 660-donor mean. Cytomegalovirus status was reported to be diagnosed by the classifier with high specificity and sensitivity in both the original and validation cohorts. In a later analysis, several top co-occurrence clusters were reported to appear linked to parvovirus B19, influenza, CMV and Epstein-Barr virus. It was suggested by the authors that the approach could potentially be generalized to other disease states and immunological phenotypes. The 87-base-pair reads could not distinguish some IMGT-functional V segments, including TRBV6-2 and TRBV6-3, so those segments were excluded. The study gave a list of 150 to 200 TCR beta chains associated with cytomegalovirus. In this cohort, only TCR beta chains were sequenced, and detectable features were limited by the absence of alpha or paired-chain data. An association between a missense DCLRE1C variant and V-gene and J-gene trimming of TCR beta chains was found in a later genetic analysis and replicated in an independent cohort. Because HLA typing was unavailable for some donors at each locus, only the typed subset was used in association tests. In a later analysis, most CMV-associated TCR beta chains were found to appear HLA-restricted, with HLA associations seemingly driven largely by CMV exposure. Three of the identified cytomegalovirus-associated TCR beta chains were confirmed in vitro to be specific for cytomegalovirus antigens. Immune exposure information for the cohort was limited to CMV serostatus. When HLA alleles, especially DR and DQ, strongly co-occurred, attributing TCR associations to individual alleles was difficult. The presence/absence analyses assumed that sequencing depth was roughly uniform across donors, and that assumption may not be true. Because counts were too low, seventeen rarely observed V segments, including chromosome 9 orphons, were left out of the earlier analysis of 587 of the donors. In a later analysis, TCR association rates were found to vary across HLA loci, with the most associated TCRs seen for DRB1 alleles and the fewest for HLA-C alleles.

This receptor was obtained from a man in his thirties or forties in good health and CMV-seronegative. The chain was built from TRBV5-6 and TRBJ2-1, with 7 junctional bases fitting TRBD2. The sequencing input was PBMCs. The CDR3 region: CASSLYGASGIYNEQFF. At the DNA level, the sequence is TGTGCCAGCAGCTTGTACGGAGCTAGCGGCATATACAATGAGCAGTTCTTC.